This entry lists 2 T cell receptor beta chains sequenced from one sample in a study of OX40 agonist ivuxolimab in advanced cancers. Clones were read by immunoSEQ multiplex PCR, and TCRdb kept only the in-frame ones, dropping some. The sample includes some 58,000 clones, over 80% of them seen just once. This material consisted of CD4+ or CD8+ T cells sorted from blood, taken in a trial of the OX40 agonist ivuxolimab. These receptors all come from an adult with an advanced solid tumor such as melanoma, head and neck, liver or kidney cancer.

The chain combines TRBV11-2 with TRBJ1-2; tentatively, D is TRBD1 (5 bases). Germline-derived CDR1 and CDR2 are SGHAT and FQNNGV. CDR3 size: 15 residues. Between the trimmed V and J ends, which lost 5 bases and 3 bases, there was a span of 16 bases. The CDR3 DNA reads as TGTGCCAGCAGCCCTCTAAGGGACGGCTACTATGGCTACACCTTC. Encoded protein: CASSPLRDGYYGYTF.

This chain connects TRBV10-3 to TRBJ2-5; tentative D call: TRBD1 (6 bases). V was trimmed by 2 bases and J by 1 base, leaving 14 bases between them. This CDR3 contains 16 residues. The germline CDR1 and CDR2 sequences are ENHRY and SYGVKD. The CDR3, as DNA: TGTGCCATCAGTGAGGGTAGGACAGCCGGCCAAGAGACCCAGTACTTC. This codes for CAISEGRTAGQETQYF.